This record concerns one TCR beta chain sequence. In the authors' methods: For nucleated cells, counts were estimated from reference gene primer amplification. Produced via immunoSEQ multiplex PCR; TCRdb's table is partial and in-frame only. For V, J and clone size, that table is used; D and trimming come from the DNA. This table has approximately 150,000 clones, approximately 87% appearing once. This sample stems from a study of blood T cell repertoires in COVID-19. Looking at the study overall: Acute and convalescent COVID-19 samples came from the United States, Italy and Spain. T cells, B-cell-depleted T cells, or PBMCs supplied cDNA or gDNA.

The CDR3 has 14 amino acids. Trimming took 1 base from V and 5 from J; bases not matched to a gene: 5. CDR1 is SQVTM and CDR2 is ANQGSEA in the germline V gene. The sample consisted of peripheral blood. The J gene is TRBJ2-5, the V gene TRBV29-1; 9 bases are a match to TRBD2. The clonotype was recovered from a man aged 45-65 years who had recovered from COVID-19. The CDR3 spells CSVEVGLAFETQYF. The CDR3 nucleotides read TGCAGCGTTGAAGTGGGACTAGCTTTTGAGACCCAGTACTTC.